A single sample is the source of the 9 T cell receptor beta chains below, sequenced in a study of neurological immune-mediated disorders (dated by TCRdb to about 2019). Libraries were prepared through 5' RACE. Sequencer: Illumina HiSeq 2500. The public sequencing data were trimmed at Q25 with fastp and processed into clonotypes with MiXCR by TCRdb, which kept only in-frame beta chains. Duplicate CDR3 protein sequences are folded into a single record with the most common DNA and genes. The table for this sample lists 65,000 to 90,000 distinct CDR3 sequences; 10% of them were counted only once. The top ten hold around 1.8% of the sample. Sequenced material: PBMCs. These receptors all come from a man aged 40-50 years in good health.

This clonotype occurred many times. The rearrangement links TRBV28 to TRBJ2-2; TRBD2 matches at 15 bases. Trimming cost V 5 bases and J 5 bases; bases outside gene matches: 6. This CDR3 region has 17 residues. The germline CDR1 and CDR2 sequences are MDHEN and SYDVKM. In DNA form, the CDR3 reads TGTGCCAGCAGTCGGACTAGCGGGAGGGCCCGGACCGGGGAGCTGTTTTTT. Residues: CASSRTSGRARTGELFF.

In this sample, this clonotype is medium-sized. The rearrangement links TRBV5-1 to TRBJ2-1, with 10 positions matching TRBD2. The junction had 18 bases not matched to a gene; V was cut back by 9 bases and J by 0 bases. CDR3 length: 19 residues. Germline CDR1 reads SGHRS; CDR2 reads YFSETQ. The CDR3 region has the DNA TGCGCCACCCCCGTTCTTAGCGGGAGGCTATCTAGCTCCTACAATGAGCAGTTCTTC. This sequence encodes CATPVLSGRLSSSYNEQFF. The full variable domain, completed using reference TRBV5-1 and TRBJ2-1, is KAGVTQTPRYLIKTRGQQVTLSCSPISGHRSVSWYQQTPGQGLQFLFEYFSETQRNKGNFPGRFSGRQFSNSRSEMNVSTLELGDSALYLCATPVLSGRLSSSYNEQFFGPGTRLTVL.

This chain links TRBV6-6 with TRBJ2-7; D remains unclear. CDR1 is MNHNY and CDR2 is SVGAGI in the germline V gene (reference sequence). The V end was cut by 5 bases, the J end by 2 bases, with 7 bases between. This CDR3 is built from 12 residues. The CDR3 coding sequence is TGTGCCAGCAGTCTCACTACCTACGAGCAGTACTTC. Translation: CASSLTTYEQYF.

By sample share, this clonotype is medium-sized. The V call is TRBV7-2, the J call TRBJ2-2; D may match TRBD1 or TRBD2 (5 bases each). Per the germline V gene, CDR1 is SGHTA and CDR2 is FQGNSA. Trimming removed 5 bases at V and 7 bases at J, with 14 bases between. There are 14 residues in the CDR3. This CDR3 reads CASSPQGRGGELFF. In nucleotides, the CDR3 is TGTGCCAGCAGCCCCCAGGGTCGGGGCGGGGAGCTGTTTTTT.

This clonotype was picked up many times. This rearrangement joins TRBV25-1 to TRBJ2-7; D is possibly TRBD1 (7 bases). V lost 4 bases, J lost 0 bases, and 16 bases lay in between. This CDR3 region has 16 residues. Germline V gene sequence: CDR1 MGHDK, CDR2 SYGVNS. The CDR3 DNA reads as TGTGCCAGCAGTGGAGGGGGCAGGAGGGGCTCCTACGAGCAGTACTTC. It translates to CASSGGGRRGSYEQYF.

This clonotype was seen many times. This chain joins TRBV20-1 and TRBJ2-1; 7 bases agree with TRBD1. The germline CDR1 and CDR2 sequences are DFQATT and SNEGSKA (reference sequence). Trimming at V came to 3 bases and at J to 4 bases, leaving 6 bases not matched to a gene. The CDR3 is 14 residues long. For the CDR3, the DNA is TGCAGTGCTAGGGACAGGCAAAAGTACAATGAGCAGTTCTTC. This codes for CSARDRQKYNEQFF.

For this clonotype: A junction boundary mismatches the germline segment, possibly from a read error. This chain joins TRBV29-1 and TRBJ2-3; no firm D call. The germline gives CDR1 SQVTM, CDR2 ANQGSEA. The CDR3 is 17 amino acids. The CDR3 sequence is CSVDPGTPGIGADTQYF. CDR3 DNA sequence: TGCAGCGTTGACCCTGGCACCCCCGGCATTGGCGCAGATACTCAGTATTTT.

This clonotype was counted at least ten times. The chain joins TRBV20-1 to TRBJ2-5; 13 nucleotides line up with TRBD2. J was trimmed by 6 bases and V by 6 bases; bases with no gene match: 16. The CDR3 length is 17 residues. Germline V gene lookup returns CDR1 DFQATT and CDR2 SNEGSKA (reference sequence). CDR3 in DNA: TGCAGTGCAACCGGGACTAGCGGGATAAATTACAGGAAGACCCAGTACTTC. It encodes CSATGTSGINYRKTQYF.

This clonotype was picked up many times. The DNA of the CDR3 is TGTGCCAGCAGTACACCCCCTCGGCCGTCCGGCTACACCTTC. Amino acid sequence: CASSTPPRPSGYTF. V is TRBV28 and J is TRBJ1-2; D gene ambiguous. CDR3 length: 14 residues. Germline V gene data show CDR1 as MDHEN and CDR2 as SYDVKM. Trimming cost V 5 bases and J 8 bases, with 18 bases left between them.